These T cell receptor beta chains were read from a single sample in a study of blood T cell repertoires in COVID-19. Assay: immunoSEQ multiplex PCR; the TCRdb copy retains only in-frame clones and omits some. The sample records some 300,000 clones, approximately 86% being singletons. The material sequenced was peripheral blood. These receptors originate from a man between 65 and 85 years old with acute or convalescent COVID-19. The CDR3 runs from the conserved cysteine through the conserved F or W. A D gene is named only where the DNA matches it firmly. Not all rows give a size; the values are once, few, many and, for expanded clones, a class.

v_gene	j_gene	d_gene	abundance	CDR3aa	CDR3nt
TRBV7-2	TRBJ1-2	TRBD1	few	CASSLTLVEGAVRVGGYTF	TGTGCCAGCAGCTTAACCCTAGTAGAGGGGGCCGTTAGAGTGGGTGGCTACACCTTC
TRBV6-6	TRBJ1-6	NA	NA	CASSTYPNNSPLHF	TGTGCCAGCAGTACGTACCCTAATAATTCACCCCTCCACTTT
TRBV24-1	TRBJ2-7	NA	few	CATSDLYEQYF	TGTGCCACCAGTGATCTATACGAGCAGTACTTC
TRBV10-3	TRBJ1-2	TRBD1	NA	CAISEAGGGYTF	TGTGCCATCAGTGAGGCAGGGGGTGGCTACACCTTC
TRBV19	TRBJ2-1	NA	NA	CASSIDLGYNNEQFF	TGTGCCAGTAGTATAGATCTCGGTTATAACAATGAGCAGTTCTTC
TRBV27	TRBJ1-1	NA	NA	CASSFRAGEGTEAFF	TGTGCCAGCAGTTTTCGCGCGGGGGAGGGCACTGAAGCTTTCTTT
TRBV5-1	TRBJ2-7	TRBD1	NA	CASYLGQGTYEQYF	TGCGCCAGCTATTTGGGACAGGGTACCTACGAGCAGTACTTC
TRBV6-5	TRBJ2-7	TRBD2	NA	CASRGLAGEQYF	TGTGCCAGCAGGGGACTAGCGGGCGAGCAGTACTTC
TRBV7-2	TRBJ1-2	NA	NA	CASSLVLYGYTF	TGTGCCAGCAGCTTAGTCCTGTATGGCTACACCTTC
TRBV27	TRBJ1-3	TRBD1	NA	CASSNLNRGPGNTIYF	TGTGCCAGCAGTAACCTGAACAGGGGGCCTGGAAACACCATATATTTT
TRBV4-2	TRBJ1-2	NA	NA	CASSQFRGSGYTF	TGTGCCAGCAGCCAATTTCGGGGTTCCGGCTACACCTTC
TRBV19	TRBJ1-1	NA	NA	CASSIGQGTEAFF	TGTGCCAGTAGTATAGGGCAGGGCACTGAAGCTTTCTTT
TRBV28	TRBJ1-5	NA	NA	CASMGGNGFQPQHF	TGTGCCAGCATGGGAGGTAATGGGTTTCAGCCCCAGCATTTT
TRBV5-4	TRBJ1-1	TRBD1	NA	CASSSRTGMNTEAFF	TGTGCCAGCAGCTCTAGGACAGGCATGAACACTGAAGCTTTCTTT
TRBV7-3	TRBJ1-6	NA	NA	CASSLNGLNNSPLHF	TGTGCCAGCAGCTTAAACGGGTTAAATAATTCACCCCTCCACTTT
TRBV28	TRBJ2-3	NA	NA	CASVQGVTQYF	TGTGCCAGCGTGCAAGGGGTTACGCAGTATTTT
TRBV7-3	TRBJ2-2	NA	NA	CASSLQLPANTGELFF	TGTGCCAGCAGCTTACAGTTACCTGCGAACACCGGGGAGCTGTTTTTT
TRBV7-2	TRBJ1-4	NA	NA	CASSLTRDSQEKLFF	TGTGCCAGCAGCCTTACTCGGGACTCACAAGAAAAACTGTTTTTT